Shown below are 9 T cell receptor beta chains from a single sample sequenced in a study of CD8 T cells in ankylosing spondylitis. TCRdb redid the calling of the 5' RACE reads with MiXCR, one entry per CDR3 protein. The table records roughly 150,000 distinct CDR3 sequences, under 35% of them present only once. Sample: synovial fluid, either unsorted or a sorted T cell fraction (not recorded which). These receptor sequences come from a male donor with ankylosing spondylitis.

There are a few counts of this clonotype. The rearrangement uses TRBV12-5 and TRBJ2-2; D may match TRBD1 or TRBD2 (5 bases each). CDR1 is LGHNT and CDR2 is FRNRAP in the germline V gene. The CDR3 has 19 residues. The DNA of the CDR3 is TGTGCCCTGCTGGCAGGGCTCGAGGGAAGTAGCCAAGTGGATAAGGAGCTGTTTTTT. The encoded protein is CALLAGLEGSSQVDKELFF.

In DNA, the CDR3 is TGTGCCAGCAGCGTCTCACAGGGTTACGAGCAGTACTTC. It yields the protein CASSVSQGYEQYF. V gene TRBV7-9 combines with J gene TRBJ2-7; the D gene is possibly TRBD1 (6 bases). Trimming took 5 bases from V and 4 from J, leaving 12 bases between them. The length of the CDR3 is 13 residues. Germline CDR1 and CDR2: SEHNR and FQNEAQ (reference sequence). Drawing the rest from reference TRBV7-9 and TRBJ2-7, the complete variable domain is DTGVSQNPRHKITKRGQNVTFRCDPISEHNRLYWYRQTLGQGPEFLTYFQNEAQLEKSRLLSDRFSAERPKGSFSTLEIQRTEQGDSAMYLCASSVSQGYEQYFGPGTRLTVT.

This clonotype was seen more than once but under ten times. The CDR3 here is CAISELGIRQVNTEAFF. The DNA for the CDR3 is TGTGCCATCAGTGAATTAGGTATAAGACAGGTGAACACTGAAGCTTTCTTT. The V call is TRBV10-3, the J call TRBJ1-1; D is possibly TRBD1 (6 bases). The germline CDR1 and CDR2 sequences are ENHRY and SYGVKD. The CDR3 contains 17 residues. V lost 3 bases, J lost 0 bases, and 17 bases lay in between.

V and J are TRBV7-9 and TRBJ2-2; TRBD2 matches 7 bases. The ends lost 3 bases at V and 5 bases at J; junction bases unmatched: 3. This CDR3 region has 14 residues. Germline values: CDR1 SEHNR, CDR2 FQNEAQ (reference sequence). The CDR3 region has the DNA TGTGCCAGCAGCTTTGCGGGAGCTACCGGGGAGCTGTTTTTT. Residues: CASSFAGATGELFF. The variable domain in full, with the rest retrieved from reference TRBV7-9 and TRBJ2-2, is DTGVSQNPRHKITKRGQNVTFRCDPISEHNRLYWYRQTLGQGPEFLTYFQNEAQLEKSRLLSDRFSAERPKGSFSTLEIQRTEQGDSAMYLCASSFAGATGELFFGEGSRLTVL.

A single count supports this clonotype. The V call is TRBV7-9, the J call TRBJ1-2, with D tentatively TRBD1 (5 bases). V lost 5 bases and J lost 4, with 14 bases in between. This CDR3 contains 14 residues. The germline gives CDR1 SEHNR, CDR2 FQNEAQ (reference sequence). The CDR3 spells CASSPTGTFYGYTF. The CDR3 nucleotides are TGTGCCAGCAGCCCCACCGGGACCTTCTATGGCTACACCTTC.

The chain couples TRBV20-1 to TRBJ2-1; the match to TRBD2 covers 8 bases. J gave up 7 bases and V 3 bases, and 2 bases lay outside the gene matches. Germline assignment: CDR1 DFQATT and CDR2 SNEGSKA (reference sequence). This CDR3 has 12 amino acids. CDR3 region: CSARRGANEQFF. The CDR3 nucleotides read TGCAGTGCTAGGCGGGGGGCTAATGAGCAGTTCTTC.

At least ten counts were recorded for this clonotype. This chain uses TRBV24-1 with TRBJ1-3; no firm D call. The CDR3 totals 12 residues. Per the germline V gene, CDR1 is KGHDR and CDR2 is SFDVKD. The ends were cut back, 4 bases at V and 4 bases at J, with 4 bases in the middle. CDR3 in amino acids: CATSDRGNTIYF. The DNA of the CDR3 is TGTGCCACCAGTGACCGGGGAAACACCATATATTTT.

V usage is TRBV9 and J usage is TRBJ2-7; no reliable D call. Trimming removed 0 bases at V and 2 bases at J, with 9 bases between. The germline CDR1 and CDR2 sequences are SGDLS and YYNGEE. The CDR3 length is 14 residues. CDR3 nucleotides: TGTGCCAGCAGCGTAGGCGTCGGTACCTACGAGCAGTACTTC. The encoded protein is CASSVGVGTYEQYF.

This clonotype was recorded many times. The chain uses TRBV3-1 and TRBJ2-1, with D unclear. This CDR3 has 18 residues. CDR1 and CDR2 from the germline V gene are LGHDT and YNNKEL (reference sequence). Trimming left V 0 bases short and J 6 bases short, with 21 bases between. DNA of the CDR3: TGTGCCAGCAGCCAAGACCGTGGGTATTCAACGGTCCCCAATGAGCAGTTCTTC. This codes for CASSQDRGYSTVPNEQFF.